These T cell receptor beta chains were read from a single sample in a study of blood T cells in healthy people across ages. TCRdb redid the calling of the 5' RACE reads with MiXCR, one entry per CDR3 protein. The sample carries some 1 million distinct CDR3 sequences, over 35% recorded once. The source material was blood. These receptors all come from a woman in her sixties in good health. Each CDR3 is given with its conserved first and last residue. Fields, in order: V gene, D gene, J gene, CDR3 length, clone size, CDR3 DNA, CDR3 protein. A D gene is named only where the DNA matches it firmly. Clone size is stated in some rows and not others, as once, few, many or a class when expanded.

TRBV11-2	NA	TRBJ2-7	14	NA	TGTGCCAGCAGTTCCCCGAGGGGCTCCTACGAGCAGTACTTC	CASSSPRGSYEQYF
TRBV12-3/TRBV12-4	NA	TRBJ2-1	16	NA	TGTGCCAGCAGTTGGAGAGGAGGGCCTATGAGCAATGAGCGGTTCTTC	CASSWRGGPMSNERFF
TRBV28	TRBD1	TRBJ2-4	16	NA	TGTGCCAGCAGTTCCCCCGGGACAGGGGGCCGCAATGAGCGGTACTTC	CASSSPGTGGRNERYF
TRBV5-6	NA	TRBJ2-4	12	few	TGTGCCAGCAGCTTAGGTGGATATTTGCAGTACTTC	CASSLGGYLQYF
TRBV13	TRBD1	TRBJ2-5	15	NA	TGTGCCAGCAGCGCCCGGACAGGGGGAAGCGAGACCCAGTACTTC	CASSARTGGSETQYF
TRBV6-6	TRBD1	TRBJ1-2	13	NA	TGTGCCAGCAGCCCTGGACAGGGGCGTCGCTACACCTTC	CASSPGQGRRYTF
TRBV20-1	NA	TRBJ2-1	13	NA	TGCAGTGCTATCGGGGGGCCTCACAATGAGCAGTTCTTC	CSAIGGPHNEQFF
TRBV10-3	NA	TRBJ2-7	16	NA	TGTGCCATCAGGGAGGCCAGTGGGGGGCTTTCGGACGAGCAGTACTTC	CAIREASGGLSDEQYF
TRBV2	TRBD2	TRBJ2-7	13	once	TGTGCCACCAAACTAGCGGGAGACTACGAGCAGTACTTC	CATKLAGDYEQYF
TRBV7-6	TRBD1	TRBJ2-5	13	NA	TGTGCCAGCAGCCTGGGACAGGGGGTAAAGCAGTACTTC	CASSLGQGVKQYF
TRBV4-1	NA	TRBJ2-1	15	NA	TGCGCCAGCAGCCAAATGGCTAGTGGAGTCTATGAGCAGTTCTTC	CASSQMASGVYEQFF
TRBV20-1	TRBD2	TRBJ2-7	16	NA	TGCAGTGCTAGAGATTTTACTAGCGGGAGTAGACACGAGCAGTACTTC	CSARDFTSGSRHEQYF
TRBV5-1	TRBD1	TRBJ2-7	15	NA	TGCGCCAGCAGCTTGGTCGGGACAGGGTTGACCGAGCAGTACTTC	CASSLVGTGLTEQYF
TRBV29-1	NA	TRBJ2-7	12	few	TGCAGCACCCGGGACAATTCCTACGAGCAGTACTTC	CSTRDNSYEQYF
TRBV28	NA	TRBJ2-2	16	NA	TGTGCCAGTTTCGCAGCGGGACAGTCGAACACCGGGGAGCTGTTTTTT	CASFAAGQSNTGELFF
TRBV27	TRBD1	TRBJ2-7	15	NA	TGTGCCAGCAGTCGACAGGGCGGCTCCTACAATGAGCAGTACTTC	CASSRQGGSYNEQYF
TRBV7-2	TRBD2	TRBJ2-1	18	few	TGTGCCAGCAGCTTAGATCTTATTCCTAGCGGGCTTGACAATGAGCAGTTCTTC	CASSLDLIPSGLDNEQFF
TRBV28	NA	TRBJ2-7	16	NA	TGTGCCAGCAGTTTATGGGCTGGCGGGATAACCTACGAGCAGTACTTC	CASSLWAGGITYEQYF
TRBV5-5	TRBD2	TRBJ2-7	16	NA	TGTGCCAGCAGCTTCGGGACTAGCGGGAGGGCTTACGAGCAGTACTTC	CASSFGTSGRAYEQYF
TRBV4-1	TRBD2	TRBJ2-1	13	NA	TGCGCCAGCAGGGGACTAGCTAGGAATGAGCAGTTCTTC	CASRGLARNEQFF
TRBV7-2	NA	TRBJ2-1	15	few	TGTGCCAGCAAATTTGCTGGAGGGTATCGCAATGAGCAGTTCTTC	CASKFAGGYRNEQFF
TRBV20-1	TRBD2	TRBJ2-1	13	NA	TGCAGTGCGGCCGGGACTAGCGGGAGTGAGCAGTTCTTC	CSAAGTSGSEQFF
TRBV6-1	TRBD1	TRBJ2-7	17	few	TGTGCCAGCAGTGAACGAGGACAGGGGATCGGGAGCTACGAGCAGTACTTC	CASSERGQGIGSYEQYF
TRBV7-3	NA	TRBJ2-5	17	NA	TGTGCCAGCAGCCCTAGTGTAGCGGCTCAAGGTAAAGAGACCCAGTACTTC	CASSPSVAAQGKETQYF
TRBV7-9	NA	TRBJ2-5	14	NA	TGTGCCAGCAGCCATCGGGACGGCTACAATGAGCAGTACTTC	CASSHRDGYNEQYF
TRBV6-1	TRBD1	TRBJ2-3	16	NA	TGCGCCAGCAGTGAGGCTGACAGGGCAAACACAGATACGCAGTATTTT	CASSEADRANTDTQYF
TRBV12-5	NA	TRBJ2-1	12	few	TGTGCTAGTGGTTCCGGTTACAATGAGCAGTTCTTC	CASGSGYNEQFF
TRBV5-1	NA	TRBJ1-2	13	NA	TGCGCCAGCAGCCCGGGGACATACTATGGCCACACCTTC	CASSPGTYYGHTF
TRBV4-3	NA	TRBJ1-5	14	NA	TGCGCCAGCAGCCAAGACGGGTTGGGTCAGCCCCAGCATTTT	CASSQDGLGQPQHF
TRBV13	TRBD1	TRBJ2-7	13	few	TGTGCCAGCAGCCAGGGACAGGGTATCGAGCAGTACTTC	CASSQGQGIEQYF
TRBV10-3	TRBD2	TRBJ2-7	15	few	TGTGCCATCAGTGGACGGAGGGAGGGAGGGTACGAGCAGTACTTC	CAISGRREGGYEQYF
TRBV11-2	NA	TRBJ2-1	15	NA	TGTGCCAGCAGCCAGGGGCTTCCGACCTACAATGAGCAGTTCTTC	CASSQGLPTYNEQFF
TRBV9	TRBD2	TRBJ2-2	18	NA	TGTGCCAGCAGCGTAGCATATGCGGGAGGGCCCGGGGGCGGGGAGCTGTTTTTT	CASSVAYAGGPGGGELFF
TRBV7-9	TRBD2	TRBJ2-4	19	NA	TGTGCCAGCAGCTTACCGGCTAGCGGGAGGGCGGGGGCCAAAAACATTCAGTACTTC	CASSLPASGRAGAKNIQYF
TRBV7-9	NA	TRBJ2-1	10	NA	TGTGCCAGCAGCGCCCGGTCCCAGTTCTTC	CASSARSQFF
TRBV25-1	NA	TRBJ2-3	13	few	TGTGCCAGCAGTCAAGCAGACACAGATACGCAGTATTTT	CASSQADTDTQYF
TRBV2	TRBD2	TRBJ2-5	16	NA	TGTGCCAGCAGTGAGGCCGCTAGCGGGAGGGGAGAGACCCAGTACTTC	CASSEAASGRGETQYF
TRBV27	NA	TRBJ2-4	13	NA	TGTGCCAGCAGTTTATGTGGGAGAAACATTCAGTACTTC	CASSLCGRNIQYF
TRBV4-2	TRBD1	TRBJ2-5	13	NA	TGTGCCAGCAGCCCCGTCCCGGGACAGGGTTGGTACTTC	CASSPVPGQGWYF
TRBV20-1	TRBD2	TRBJ2-1	16	NA	TGCAGTGCCACTGACCCGACTAGCGGGAGGGGGAATGAGCAGTTCTTC	CSATDPTSGRGNEQFF
TRBV7-2	TRBD2	TRBJ2-2	17	once	TGTGCCAGCAGCTTAAACCTCTATAGCGGGAATCCCGGGGAGCTGTTTTTT	CASSLNLYSGNPGELFF